A selection of T cell receptor beta chains follows, all from one sample in a study of tumor and adjacent non-tumor tissue in lung cancer. MiXCR was run by TCRdb on the multiplex PCR reads, yielding one entry per CDR3 protein. Seen here are 120,000 or so distinct CDR3 sequences, 55% to 75% observed once, and the top ten hold roughly 13%. Sequenced sample: lung tumor tissue. The source of these receptors is a man under 40 with non-small cell lung cancer. Each CDR3 is given with its conserved first and last residue. The D gene is left open where the match is weak. Clone size appears in some rows only: once, few, many, or a class for an expanded clone.

v_call	d_call	j_call	clone_size	cdr3_aa	cdr3_nt
TRBV5-6	-	TRBJ2-2	-	CASSLSGQGTGELFF	TGTGCCAGTAGCTTGAGTGGGCAAGGCACCGGGGAGCTGTTTTTT
TRBV6-2/TRBV6-3	-	TRBJ1-4	many	CASNTGAAGEKLFF	TGTGCCAGCAACACCGGGGCCGCCGGCGAAAAACTGTTTTTT
TRBV11-2	-	TRBJ2-3	-	CASSLGARGDTQYF	TGTGCCAGTAGCTTAGGGGCCAGGGGAGATACGCAGTATTTT
TRBV6-6	TRBD1	TRBJ2-3	-	CASSWTGATDVQYF	TGCGCCAGCAGTTGGACAGGGGCTACAGATGTGCAGTATTTT
TRBV20-1	-	TRBJ2-7	many	CSATPTGWEQYF	TGCAGTGCTACCCCCACAGGTTGGGAGCAGTACTTC
TRBV5-4	-	TRBJ2-7	-	CASNLRVRGRTNEQCF	TGTGCAAGCAACTTAAGGGTCAGGGGTCGGACGAACGAGCAGTGCTTC
TRBV20-1	-	TRBJ2-4	-	CNAKGKSKNIQYF	TGCAATGCTAAAGGGAAGTCCAAAAACATTCAGTACTTC
TRBV7-2	-	TRBJ1-5	-	CASSLEGGQNQPQHF	TGTGCCAGCAGCTTAGAAGGGGGTCAGAATCAGCCCCAGCATTTT
TRBV13	-	TRBJ2-2	few	CASSPRHGAVGELFF	TGTGCCAGCAGCCCTCGACACGGGGCGGTCGGGGAGCTGTTTTTT
TRBV7-9	-	TRBJ2-7	few	CASSVYDQQYF	TGTGCCAGCAGCGTGTATGACCAGCAGTACTTC
TRBV12-3/TRBV12-4	-	TRBJ2-7	many	CASSFQGPPYEQYF	TGTGCCAGCAGTTTTCAGGGGCCACCCTACGAGCAGTACTTC
TRBV7-3	-	TRBJ2-1	few	CASSLRARTVYNEQFF	TGTGCCAGCAGCTTAAGGGCGCGGACAGTGTACAATGAGCAGTTCTTC
TRBV20-1	-	TRBJ2-5	-	CSVDGSRGQETQYF	TGCAGTGTTGACGGGAGTCGGGGGCAAGAGACCCAGTACTTC
TRBV7-8	-	TRBJ2-7	-	CASSLEGYYSNEQYF	TGTGCCAGCAGCTTGGAGGGCTACTATTCCAACGAGCAGTACTTC
TRBV11-2	TRBD2	TRBJ2-7	many	CASRPAGTYEQYF	TGTGCCAGCAGGCCAGCGGGGACCTACGAGCAGTACTTC
TRBV20-1	-	TRBJ1-1	many	CSAITQDGKDTEAFF	TGCAGTGCTATCACACAGGACGGGAAAGACACTGAAGCTTTCTTT
TRBV27	-	TRBJ2-7	-	CASSLRGGEQYF	TGTGCCAGCAGTTTAAGGGGTGGCGAGCAGTACTTC
TRBV29-1	-	TRBJ2-2	-	CSVETLSNTGELFF	TGCAGCGTAGAGACACTCTCGAACACCGGGGAGCTGTTTTTT
TRBV11-2	-	TRBJ2-2	-	CASGLRTASNTGELFF	TGTGCCAGCGGCCTGAGGACAGCCTCGAATACCGGGGAGCTGTTTTTT
TRBV11-2	-	TRBJ2-7	-	CASSLGGRSSYEQYF	TGTGCCAGCAGCTTAGGGGGCAGGAGCTCCTACGAGCAGTACTTC